This T cell receptor beta chain was captured in a study of T-cell reconstitution after alpha-beta-depleted transplantation in children. This clonotype was recorded many times. Its antigen remains unknown. Notes on the study in general: The study reportedly traced alpha-beta T cells about two months after transplant to several hundred expanded graft clones. Surviving recipient T cells and intrathymic progenitors accounted for some patients' high TCRbeta diversity at day 60. T-cell numbers and diversity, one year after transplant, stemmed largely from T cells that were newly produced.

Unique molecular identifiers were built into the TCRbeta library. Each CDR3 protein is one row after TCRdb ran MiXCR on the PCR reads. The table has 200,000 to 250,000 distinct CDR3 sequences, approximately 10% seen once. Trimming pared 2 bases from V and 0 bases from J, leaving 4 bases between. CDR1 is SGHTA, CDR2 FQGTGA, per germline. The CDR3 spans 13 residues. The specimen comprised PBMCs, sampled before TCRalphabeta/CD19-depleted stem cell transplant. The chain employs TRBV7-3 and TRBJ1-1; D uncertain. The sequence was obtained from a child less than two years old with acute myeloid leukemia, due to receive a stem cell transplant. The CDR3 here is CASSLAMNTEAFF. Here the CDR3 DNA reads TGTGCCAGCAGCTTAGCGATGAACACTGAAGCTTTCTTT.